The 29 T cell receptor beta chains presented below share a single source sample, sequenced in a study of blood T cell repertoires in COVID-19. Generated by immunoSEQ multiplex PCR, the TCRdb table keeps only in-frame clones and is missing some. The repertoire holds about 67,000 clones, with around 87% as singletons. The sequenced sample consisted of peripheral blood. The receptors here all came from a man aged 50 to 59 with active COVID-19.

V and J are TRBV19 and TRBJ1-3; D is uncertain. Trimming shortened V by 4 bases and J by 8 bases, and 6 bases separated the two germline ends. Germline values: CDR1 LNHDA, CDR2 SQIVND (reference sequence). This CDR3 has 11 amino acids. CDR3 loop: CASSTRDTIYF. The CDR3 DNA is TGTGCCAGTAGTACCCGGGACACCATATATTTT. The full variable domain, completed using reference TRBV19 and TRBJ1-3, is DGGITQSPKYLFRKEGQNVTLSCEQNLNHDAMYWYRQDPGQGLRLIYYSQIVNDFQKGDIAEGYSVSREKKESFPLTVTSAQKNPTAFYLCASSTRDTIYFGEGSWLTVV.

The chain carries TRBV6-5 and TRBJ1-4, with D unresolved. Looked up from germline, CDR1 is MNHEY and CDR2 is SVGAGI. V was clipped by 5 bases and J by 7 bases, with 14 bases between them. The CDR3 spans 14 residues. The CDR3 loop is CASSRAGEGEKLFF. The CDR3, as DNA: TGTGCCAGCAGTAGGGCCGGGGAAGGTGAAAAACTGTTTTTT.

The gene calls are TRBV9 and TRBJ2-3; TRBD2 aligns across 8 bases. After removal of 9 bases from V and 1 base from J, the junction contained 10 bases not matched to a gene. The CDR3 covers 15 residues. In germline, CDR1 is SGDLS, CDR2 YYNGEE. The CDR3: CATAREGRGTDTQYF. CDR3 sequence (DNA): TGTGCCACCGCTCGGGAGGGCCGGGGCACAGATACGCAGTATTTT. Using reference TRBV9 and TRBJ2-3 for the parts outside the CDR3, the full variable domain is DSGVTQTPKHLITATGQRVTLRCSPRSGDLSVYWYQQSLDQGLQFLIQYYNGEERAKGNILERFSAQQFPDLHSELNLSSLELGDSALYFCATAREGRGTDTQYFGPGTRLTVL.

The chain uses TRBV7-2 and TRBJ2-7, with TRBD2 matching over 15 bases. The V segment lost 5 bases and the J segment 4 bases; nucleotides outside the gene matches: 3. Germline V CDR1 and CDR2: SGHTA, FQGNSA. The CDR3 loop spans 15 amino acids. CDR3 sequence: CASSRTSGGVYEQYF. In DNA form, the CDR3 reads TGTGCCAGCAGCCGGACTAGCGGGGGGGTATACGAGCAGTACTTC.

This clone was seen just once. In DNA, the CDR3 is TGTGCCAGCAGCGTAGGTAATTTCCCTAGCGGGAGTGGAGACACAGATACGCAGTATTTT. Protein sequence: CASSVGNFPSGSGDTDTQYF. The J gene is TRBJ2-3, the V gene TRBV9, with 10 bases identical to TRBD2. Germline V CDR1 and CDR2: SGDLS, YYNGEE. V was clipped by 0 bases and J by 2 bases; unmatched bases: 15. The CDR3 is 20 residues long. Full variable domain (outside the CDR3, taken from reference TRBV9 and TRBJ2-3): DSGVTQTPKHLITATGQRVTLRCSPRSGDLSVYWYQQSLDQGLQFLIQYYNGEERAKGNILERFSAQQFPDLHSELNLSSLELGDSALYFCASSVGNFPSGSGDTDTQYFGPGTRLTVL.

This chain joins TRBV19 and TRBJ1-2, with D possibly TRBD1 on 5 matching bases. Germline assignment: CDR1 LNHDA and CDR2 SQIVND (reference sequence). The CDR3 loop spans 14 amino acids. V was shortened by 4 bases and J by 4 bases, with 13 bases between the two germline ends. The CDR3 loop is CASSTLDRFYGYTF. In nucleotides, the CDR3 is TGTGCCAGTAGTACACTCGACAGATTCTATGGCTACACCTTC.

V gene TRBV5-1 combines with J gene TRBJ2-2, with D unclear. The CDR3 loop spans 15 amino acids. With 4 bases removed from V and 5 bases from J, the gap between germline ends came to 15 bases. Germline V gene sequence: CDR1 SGHRS, CDR2 YFSETQ. The CDR3 DNA sequence: TGCGCCAGCAGCCCGGTTCAGGATAAGACCGGGGAGCTGTTTTTT. Translating gives CASSPVQDKTGELFF.

This chain joins TRBV30 and TRBJ2-5; weak D call: TRBD2 (6 bases). V lost 4 bases to trimming and J lost 1 base, with 13 bases between them. The CDR3 loop spans 14 amino acids. Per germline, CDR1 GTSNPN and CDR2 SVGIG (reference sequence). CDR3 loop: CAWTDRRGQETQYF. For the CDR3, the DNA is TGTGCCTGGACGGACCGGCGGGGCCAAGAGACCCAGTACTTC.

The chain uses TRBV29-1 and TRBJ2-7; TRBD1 aligns across 12 bases. V lost 7 bases and J lost 5; bases outside the gene matches: 9. The CDR3 is made up of 14 amino acids. The germline V gene has CDR1 SQVTM and CDR2 ANQGSEA. The CDR3 is CSGGGGQGADEQYF. The CDR3 nucleotides are TGCAGCGGCGGCGGGGGACAGGGGGCCGACGAGCAGTACTTC.

The gene calls are TRBV11-2 and TRBJ1-6, with D possibly being TRBD1 (6 bases). This CDR3 comprises 13 residues. The germline CDR1 and CDR2 sequences are SGHAT and FQNNGV. Trimming took off 5 bases at V and 10 bases at J, with 12 bases between the two ends. CDR3 DNA sequence: TGTGCCAGCAGCACGGCGGGGGGCTCACCCCTCCACTTT. It is translated as CASSTAGGSPLHF.

The CDR3 region has the DNA TGTGCCAGCACTTCGGGGCAGGGGATGGCCTACGAGCAGTACTTC. Amino acids: CASTSGQGMAYEQYF. This chain uses TRBV6-5 with TRBJ2-7, with a weak D call TRBD1 (6 bases). The CDR3 extends over 15 amino acids. The V and J ends lost 7 bases and 2 bases respectively, with 18 bases between them. The germline gives CDR1 MNHEY, CDR2 SVGAGI.

The chain recombines TRBV15 with TRBJ2-7, with 8 bases aligning to TRBD1. The CDR3 covers 19 residues. The germline CDR1 and CDR2 sequences are LNHNV and YYDKDF (reference sequence). Trimming took 0 bases from V and 0 from J; bases not matched to a gene: 13. The CDR3 loop is CATSRDRGTDRGLSYEQYF. CDR3 nucleotide sequence: TGTGCCACCAGCAGAGATCGGGGAACCGACAGGGGCCTCTCCTACGAGCAGTACTTC.

The rearrangement links TRBV19 to TRBJ2-5; 16 bases are a match to TRBD2. CDR1 is LNHDA, CDR2 SQIVND, per germline (reference sequence). The J segment lost 11 bases and the V segment lost 6 bases, leaving 12 bases of the junction unmatched. This CDR3 contains 16 residues. CDR3 DNA sequence: TGTGCCAGTAGGAGGGGTACGGGACTAGCGGGGGGGCCTCAGTACTTC. Its protein product is CASRRGTGLAGGPQYF.

The chain carries TRBV3-1 (or the pseudogene TRBV3-2) and TRBJ2-6; 10 bases agree with TRBD1. This CDR3 is 21 amino acids long. The junction had 12 bases not matched to a gene; V was cut back by 0 bases and J by 1 base. Per the germline V gene, CDR1 is LGHDT and CDR2 is YNNKEL (reference sequence). The CDR3 protein is CASSQDSDPRDRGSGANVLTF. DNA for the CDR3: TGTGCCAGCAGCCAAGATTCCGATCCCCGGGACAGGGGTTCTGGGGCCAACGTCCTGACTTTC.

V is TRBV28 and J is TRBJ2-7, with D perhaps matching TRBD2 (6 bases). Germline loops: CDR1 MDHEN, CDR2 SYDVKM. Between the trimmed V and J ends, which lost 6 bases and 0 bases, there was a span of 15 bases. CDR3 size: 15 residues. CDR3 protein: CASSPTVAVSYEQYF. DNA of the CDR3: TGTGCCAGCAGCCCGACAGTAGCGGTCTCCTACGAGCAGTACTTC.

V gene TRBV5-1 combines with J gene TRBJ1-4, with D unclear. The CDR3 sequence is 14 residues long. Germline CDR1 is SGHRS and CDR2 is YFSETQ. V was clipped by 0 bases and J by 3 bases, with 6 bases between them. CDR3 loop: CASSLDTANEKLFF. The CDR3 DNA is TGCGCCAGCAGCTTGGACACAGCTAATGAAAAACTGTTTTTT.

This clone was seen more than once but under ten times. This chain's CDR3 is CASSLAGQGLASEAFF. In nucleotides, the CDR3 is TGCGCCAGCAGCTTGGCGGGCCAGGGACTGGCTAGTGAAGCTTTCTTT. J is TRBJ1-1 and V is TRBV5-1; a possible D gene is TRBD1 (5 bases). The CDR3 sequence is 16 residues long. The V end was cut by 0 bases, the J end by 7 bases, with 19 bases between. The V gene's germline CDR1 is SGHRS and CDR2 YFSETQ.

J is TRBJ1-5 and V is TRBV6-2 or TRBV6-3, with 9 bases that match TRBD1. This CDR3 comprises 17 residues. V shed 2 bases and J 1 base; nucleotides not matched to a gene: 6. Germline CDR1 is MNHEY and CDR2 is SVGEGT. The DNA of the CDR3 is TGTGCCAGCAGTTACCCACAGGGGGCGAGGAGCAATCAGCCCCAGCATTTT. Its translation: CASSYPQGARSNQPQHF.

This chain joins TRBV4-3 and TRBJ2-5; 8 bases align to TRBD1. The CDR3 loop spans 16 amino acids. Losses at the gene ends were 0 bases for V and 2 bases for J; bases not matched to a gene: 5. Germline V gene lookup returns CDR1 LGHNA and CDR2 YSLEER. DNA for the CDR3: TGCGCCAGCAGCCAAGAAACGGACAGGGCGCAAGAGACCCAGTACTTC. Its protein product is CASSQETDRAQETQYF.

J is TRBJ2-4 and V is TRBV15; 8 bases match TRBD1. V lost 4 bases and J lost 0; bases outside the gene matches: 11. Germline CDR1 and CDR2: LNHNV and YYDKDF (reference sequence). The CDR3 extends over 18 amino acids. CDR3 residues: CATSTADRAGIAKNIQYF. CDR3 DNA sequence: TGTGCCACCAGCACCGCGGACAGGGCAGGAATAGCCAAAAACATTCAGTACTTC.

This clone was counted a single time. The V and J genes are TRBV2 and TRBJ2-1; no firm D call. Germline lookup yields CDR1 SNHLY and CDR2 FYNNEI. The CDR3 contains 11 residues. V lost 4 bases and J lost 10, with 8 bases in between. The CDR3 region has the DNA TGTGCCAGCAGTGTGAGGAGCGAGCAGTTCTTC. Encoded protein: CASSVRSEQFF.

CDR3 protein: CASSPAGHSSYEQYF. CDR3 sequence (DNA): TGTGCCAGCAGCCCAGCGGGACACTCCTCCTACGAGCAGTACTTC. The chain employs TRBV3-1 (or the pseudogene TRBV3-2) and TRBJ2-7; D is perhaps TRBD2 (7 bases). The CDR3 runs to 15 residues. Trimming took off 4 bases at V and 0 bases at J, with 13 bases between the two ends. Germline values: CDR1 LGHDT, CDR2 YNNKEL (reference sequence).

J is TRBJ2-3 and V is TRBV9, with 7 nucleotides matching TRBD2. The CDR3 contains 16 residues. Germline CDR1 and CDR2: SGDLS and YYNGEE. Trimming at V came to 4 bases and at J to 8 bases, leaving 16 bases not matched to a gene. The CDR3 nucleotides read TGTGCCAGCAGCCCTGGGGACTACTTAGGGTTCGGTACGCAGTATTTT. It specifies CASSPGDYLGFGTQYF.

This clone was observed a single time. The J gene is TRBJ1-2, the V gene TRBV6-1; 9 nucleotides match TRBD1. Germline CDR1 and CDR2: MNHNS and SASEGT. The CDR3 loop spans 17 amino acids. V dropped 2 bases and J dropped 4; count of bases not matched to a gene: 11. This CDR3 is CASSEFPGTGSPYGYTF. CDR3 sequence (DNA): TGTGCCAGCAGTGAATTCCCCGGGACAGGGAGCCCCTATGGCTACACCTTC.

The chain is built from TRBV28 and TRBJ2-3, with 9 bases identical to TRBD2. The CDR3 covers 16 residues. The germline gives CDR1 MDHEN, CDR2 SYDVKM. J was trimmed by 7 bases and V by 6 bases; bases with no gene match: 14. DNA for the CDR3: TGTGCCAGCAGCACGGTGACTAGCGGTTATTGGAATACGCAGTATTTT. This sequence encodes CASSTVTSGYWNTQYF.

By frequency in the sample, this clone is medium-sized. The chain links TRBV5-1 to TRBJ2-1, with 11 bases lining up with TRBD2. This CDR3 is 16 amino acids long. Germline lookup yields CDR1 SGHRS and CDR2 YFSETQ. J lost 5 bases, V lost 4 bases, and 8 bases had no gene match. In nucleotides, the CDR3 is TGCGCCAGCAGCCCGGGCGGTAGCGGGGGGGACAATGAGCAGTTCTTC. It is translated as CASSPGGSGGDNEQFF.

This clone was seen only a few times. The chain recombines TRBV13 with TRBJ2-7; TRBD1 agrees at 10 bases. The CDR3 contains 13 residues. Germline V gene sequence: CDR1 PRHDT, CDR2 FYEKMQ (reference sequence). The J segment lost 6 bases and the V segment lost 7 bases, leaving 6 bases of the junction unmatched. CDR3 region: CASIRTGGGEQYF. The CDR3 DNA sequence: TGTGCCAGCATTAGGACAGGGGGGGGCGAGCAGTACTTC.

This chain joins TRBV9 and TRBJ2-3, with D possibly being TRBD2 (6 bases). This CDR3 is built from 17 residues. The germline V and J ends were trimmed by 2 bases and 2 bases, with 18 bases remaining between them. The germline gives CDR1 SGDLS, CDR2 YYNGEE. The CDR3 DNA sequence: TGTGCCAGCAGCGTTCGAAGGGGAAGCGGGCTCACAGATACGCAGTATTTT. This encodes CASSVRRGSGLTDTQYF.

The V gene is TRBV5-6, the J gene TRBJ1-1, with TRBD1 matching over 10 bases. V lost 0 bases to trimming and J lost 6 bases; unmatched junction nucleotides: 5. Per germline, CDR1 SGHDT and CDR2 YYEEEE. CDR3 length equals 15 residues. In DNA, the CDR3 is TGTGCCAGCAGCTTGGGGGACAGGGGAGATCCTGAAGCTTTCTTT. Its translation: CASSLGDRGDPEAFF.